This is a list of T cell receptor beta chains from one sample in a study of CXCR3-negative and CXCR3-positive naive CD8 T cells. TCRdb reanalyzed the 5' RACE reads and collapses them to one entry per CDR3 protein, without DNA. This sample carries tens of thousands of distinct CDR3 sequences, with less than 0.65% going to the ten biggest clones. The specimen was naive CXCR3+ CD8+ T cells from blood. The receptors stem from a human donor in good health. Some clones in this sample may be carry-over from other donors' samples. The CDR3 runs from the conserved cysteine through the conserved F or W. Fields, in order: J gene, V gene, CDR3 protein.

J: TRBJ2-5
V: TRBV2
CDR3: CASSVRTGGIRETQYF

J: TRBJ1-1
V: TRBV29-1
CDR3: CSVDRARNTEAFF

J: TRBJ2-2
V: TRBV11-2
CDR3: CASSPVWMNTGELFF

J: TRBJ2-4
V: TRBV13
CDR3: CASSFLLVTAKNIQYF

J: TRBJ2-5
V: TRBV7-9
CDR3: CASSPLAGGRETQYF

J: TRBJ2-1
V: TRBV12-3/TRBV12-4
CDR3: CASSLGTSGGGSYNEQFF

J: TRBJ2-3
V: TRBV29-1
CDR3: CSVGLPNTDTQYF

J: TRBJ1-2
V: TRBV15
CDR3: CATSRAMGQDINYGYTF

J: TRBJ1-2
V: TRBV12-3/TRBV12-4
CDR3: CASSSVGQTYSNYGYTF

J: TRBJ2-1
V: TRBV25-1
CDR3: CASMLSSYNEQFF

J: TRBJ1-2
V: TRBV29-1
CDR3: CSVSEENYGYTF

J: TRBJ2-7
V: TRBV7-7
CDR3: CASSAQGGEQYF

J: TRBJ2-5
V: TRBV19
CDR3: CASSIWDSEQETQYF

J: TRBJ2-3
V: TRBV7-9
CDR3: CASLASGGASDTQYF

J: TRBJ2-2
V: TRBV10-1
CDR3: CASSALGAGELFF

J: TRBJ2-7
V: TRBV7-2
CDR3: CATGSSYEQYF

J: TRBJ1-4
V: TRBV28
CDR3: CASSSLDSRQERTNEKLFF

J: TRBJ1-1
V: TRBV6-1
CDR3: CASRPTGKNTEAFF

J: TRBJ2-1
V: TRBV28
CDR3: CASSYMGGNAYNEQFF

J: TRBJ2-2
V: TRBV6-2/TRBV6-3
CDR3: CASSPPTSPGELFF

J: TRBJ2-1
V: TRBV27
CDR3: CASSPPGTGNEQFF

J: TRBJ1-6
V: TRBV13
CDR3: CASSLEGAVINSPLHF

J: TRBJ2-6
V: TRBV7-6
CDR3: CASSPRVGDGANVLTF

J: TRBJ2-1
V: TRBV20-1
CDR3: CSARDWRGSYNEQFF

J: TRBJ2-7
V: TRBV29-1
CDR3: CSVWDQGVPYEQYF

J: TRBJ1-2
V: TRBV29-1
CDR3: CSVEDQRAQGYTF

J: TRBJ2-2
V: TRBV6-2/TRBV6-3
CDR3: CASQGTLNTGELFF

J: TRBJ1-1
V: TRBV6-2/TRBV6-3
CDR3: CASSYQAEGSDTEAFF

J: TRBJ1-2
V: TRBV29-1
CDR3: CSVEWGPNGYTF

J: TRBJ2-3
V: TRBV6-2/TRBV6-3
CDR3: CASTTGTFTDTQYF

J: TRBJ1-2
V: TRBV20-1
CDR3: CSAREGSANYGYTF

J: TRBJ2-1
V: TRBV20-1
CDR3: CSAKRLAGNEQFF

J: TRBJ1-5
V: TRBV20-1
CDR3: CSARGRGNQPQHF

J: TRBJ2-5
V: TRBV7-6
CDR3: CASSSDGRGPPETQYF

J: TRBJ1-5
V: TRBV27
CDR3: CASSFSGQGLGQPQHF

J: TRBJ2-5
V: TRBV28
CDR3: CASNAGQGEQETQYF

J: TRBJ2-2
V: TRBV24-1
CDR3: CATSSGGGTGELFF

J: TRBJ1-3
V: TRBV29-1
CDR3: CSVVNSGNTIYF

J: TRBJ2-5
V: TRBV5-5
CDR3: CASSLGQNQETQYF

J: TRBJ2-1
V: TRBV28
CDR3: CASSLGLAGEYNEQFF

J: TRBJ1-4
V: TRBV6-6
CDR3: CASRKTGAGEKLFF

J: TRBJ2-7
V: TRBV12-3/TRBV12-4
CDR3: CASTGVGRAKQYF

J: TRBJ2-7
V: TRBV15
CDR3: CATSRDPSDFIYEQYF

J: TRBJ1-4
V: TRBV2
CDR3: CASSEAWTGVDEKLFF

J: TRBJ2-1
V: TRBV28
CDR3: CASSPLAGVSNEQFF

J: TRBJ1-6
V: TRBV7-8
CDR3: CASRALREVGNSPLHF

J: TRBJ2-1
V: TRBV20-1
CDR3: CSASLPLASSYNEQFF

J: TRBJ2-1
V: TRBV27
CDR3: CASSFGSYNEQFF

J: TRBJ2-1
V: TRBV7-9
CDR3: CASSLATSGGKIYNEQFF

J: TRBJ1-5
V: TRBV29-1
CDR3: CSVGIEFNQPQHF

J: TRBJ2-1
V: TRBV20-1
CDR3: CSVRGERYNEQFF

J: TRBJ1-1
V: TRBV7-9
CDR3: CASSLGSAEAFF